Following are 21 T cell receptor beta chains from one sample sequenced in a study of blood T cell repertoires in COVID-19. The assay was immunoSEQ multiplex PCR, and TCRdb's table has in-frame clones only and misses some. This table has around 110,000 clones, around nine tenths appearing once. Material: peripheral blood. The receptor source for this set is a human donor with active COVID-19. The donor label of this sample is uncertain.

This chain joins TRBV5-5 and TRBJ2-7; possible D gene TRBD1, 5 bases. The V end was cut by 0 bases, the J end by 3 bases, with 10 bases between. The CDR3 covers 14 residues. Germline V gene sequence: CDR1 SGHKS, CDR2 YYEKEE (reference sequence). DNA of the CDR3: TGTGCCAGCAGCTTGGTTCCTGACAGCTACGAGCAGTACTTC. Translated, it gives CASSLVPDSYEQYF.

V usage is TRBV29-1 and J usage is TRBJ2-3, with 7 bases fitting TRBD2. Germline CDR1 and CDR2: SQVTM and ANQGSEA. Losses at the gene ends were 4 bases for V and 1 base for J; bases not matched to a gene: 8. The CDR3 spans 15 residues. CDR3 sequence: CSVGGGELGTDTQYF. The DNA of the CDR3 is TGCAGCGTTGGTGGGGGGGAATTAGGCACAGATACGCAGTATTTT.

The genes are TRBV5-6 and TRBJ2-7, with a tentative D call TRBD1 (5 bases). V gave up 2 bases and J gave up 2 bases, with 11 bases separating them. Germline V gene data show CDR1 as SGHDT and CDR2 as YYEEEE. The length of the CDR3 is 14 residues. In DNA, the CDR3 is TGTGCCAGCAGCTTAAAGGGGCGAGCCTACGAGCAGTACTTC. Its translation is CASSLKGRAYEQYF.

This chain links TRBV29-1 with TRBJ2-5; D is perhaps TRBD2 (5 bases). This CDR3 has 12 residues. Germline CDR1 and CDR2: SQVTM and ANQGSEA. Trimming removed 7 bases at V and 2 bases at J, with 11 bases between. In nucleotides, the CDR3 is TGCAGCGATACCGGGAAACAAGAGACCCAGTACTTC. Its translation: CSDTGKQETQYF.

This clone was counted once. The chain combines TRBV19 with TRBJ2-1; 15 positions match TRBD2. Per germline, CDR1 LNHDA and CDR2 SQIVND (reference sequence). The CDR3 covers 21 residues. The J segment lost 0 bases and the V segment lost 3 bases, leaving 12 bases of the junction unmatched. CDR3 region: CASSIFRFGLAGGPSYNEQFF. The CDR3 nucleotides read TGTGCCAGTAGTATTTTTCGCTTTGGACTAGCGGGGGGGCCCTCCTACAATGAGCAGTTCTTC.

Only one count was recorded for this clone. The chain recombines TRBV9 with TRBJ2-3; D is perhaps TRBD1 (6 bases). V was pared by 4 bases and J by 0 bases, with 15 bases between. The CDR3 length is 16 residues. Germline V gene lookup returns CDR1 SGDLS and CDR2 YYNGEE. DNA for the CDR3: TGTGCCAGCAGCCCTGACAGGATGTCTAGCACAGATACGCAGTATTTT. Translating it yields CASSPDRMSSTDTQYF.

The rearrangement joins TRBV5-4 to TRBJ1-6; 8 nucleotides agree with TRBD1. The germline V gene has CDR1 SGHNT and CDR2 YYREEE (reference sequence). V lost 0 bases and J lost 13; bases outside the gene matches: 12. The CDR3 sequence is 16 residues long. CDR3 DNA: TGTGCCAGCAGCTTGGGCGCCAGGGGGCACCAGACGCCCCTCCACTTT. It translates to CASSLGARGHQTPLHF.

The chain recombines TRBV9 with TRBJ1-3; TRBD1 is a possible D gene (6 bases). The germline V gene encodes CDR1 SGDLS and CDR2 YYNGEE. V was shortened by 0 bases and J by 4 bases, with 11 bases between the two germline ends. The CDR3 sequence is 15 residues long. In DNA form, the CDR3 reads TGTGCCAGCAGCGTAGGAGGGGGTCTGGGAAACACCATATATTTT. Its protein is CASSVGGGLGNTIYF.

V is TRBV10-3 and J is TRBJ2-5, with no clear D. The CDR3 is 12 amino acids. The germline gives CDR1 ENHRY, CDR2 SYGVKD. The germline V and J ends were trimmed by 3 bases and 1 base, with 3 bases remaining between them. The CDR3 DNA reads TGTGCCATCAGTGACCTCCAAGAGACCCAGTACTTC. It encodes CAISDLQETQYF.

The rearrangement uses TRBV4-3 and TRBJ2-7, with 7 positions matching TRBD1. After removal of 1 base from V and 0 bases from J, the junction contained 9 bases not matched to a gene. This CDR3 has 17 amino acids. Per the germline V gene, CDR1 is LGHNA and CDR2 is YSLEER. As DNA, the CDR3 is TGCGCCAGCAGCCAAGTGGGACGGACAGGAACCTCCTACGAGCAGTACTTC. Residues: CASSQVGRTGTSYEQYF.

The chain employs TRBV7-8 and TRBJ1-5; TRBD1 aligns across 10 bases. Germline CDR1 and CDR2: SGHVS and FQNEAQ. V gave up 2 bases and J gave up 9 bases; unmatched junction bases: 16. The CDR3 consists of 18 residues. CDR3 DNA: TGTGCCAGCAGCTTAAACGCCGGGACAGGGGTGGGTCAAGGGCCCCAGCATTTT. As protein: CASSLNAGTGVGQGPQHF.

This rearrangement joins TRBV15 to TRBJ1-2, with 7 bases lining up with TRBD1. Looked up from germline, CDR1 is LNHNV and CDR2 is YYDKDF (reference sequence). The CDR3 spans 14 residues. V shed 0 bases and J 4 bases; nucleotides not matched to a gene: 2. The CDR3 here is CATSRETGSYGYTF. The CDR3 coding sequence is TGTGCCACCAGCAGAGAGACAGGGAGCTATGGCTACACCTTC. The complete variable domain, with remaining parts taken from reference TRBV15 and TRBJ1-2, reads DAMVIQNPRYQVTQFGKPVTLSCSQTLNHNVMYWYQQKSSQAPKLLFHYYDKDFNNEADTPDNFQSRRPNTSFCFLDIRSPGLGDTAMYLCATSRETGSYGYTFGSGTRLTVV.

The gene calls are TRBV19 and TRBJ2-7, with a possible D match to TRBD1 (5 bases). CDR1 is LNHDA, CDR2 SQIVND, per germline (reference sequence). V was clipped by 5 bases and J by 2 bases, with 19 bases between them. CDR3 length equals 16 residues. CDR3: CASSSKGQDITYEQYF. CDR3 nucleotide sequence: TGTGCCAGTAGTTCCAAGGGGCAGGACATTACCTACGAGCAGTACTTC.

This chain connects TRBV27 to TRBJ2-5; TRBD1 agrees at 8 bases. The trim removed 5 bases at V and 3 bases at J, leaving 8 bases unmatched. Germline V gene data show CDR1 as MNHEY and CDR2 as SMNVEV (reference sequence). This CDR3 has 15 residues. CDR3 coding DNA: TGTGCCAGCAGTACGGGGCAGGGGGCAGAAGAGACCCAGTACTTC. Its translation: CASSTGQGAEETQYF.

This clone appeared once. The V call is TRBV4-1, the J call TRBJ2-7; D call uncertain. The V gene's germline CDR1 is MGHRA and CDR2 YSYEKL. This CDR3 region has 15 residues. V shed 2 bases and J shed 2 bases, with 13 bases lying between them. In nucleotides, the CDR3 is TGCGCCAGCAGCCAACGGGTCATCGGAACCTACGAGCAGTACTTC. Its translation: CASSQRVIGTYEQYF.

This chain joins TRBV28 and TRBJ1-1; 8 nucleotides match TRBD1. Trimming removed 6 bases from V and 1 base from J; junction bases left unmatched: 4. This CDR3 has 14 residues. The V gene's germline CDR1 is MDHEN and CDR2 SYDVKM. The CDR3 loop is CASRQQGGNTEAFF. DNA for the CDR3: TGTGCCAGCAGGCAACAGGGGGGGAACACTGAAGCTTTCTTT. The entire variable domain, with the rest obtained from reference TRBV28 and TRBJ1-1, is as follows: DVKVTQSSRYLVKRTGEKVFLECVQDMDHENMFWYRQDPGLGLRLIYFSYDVKMKEKGDIPEGYSVSREKKERFSLILESASTNQTSMYLCASRQQGGNTEAFFGQGTRLTVV.

This chain connects TRBV10-3 to TRBJ1-1, with 7 bases lining up with TRBD1. The trim removed 6 bases at V and 3 bases at J, leaving 10 bases unmatched. The CDR3 totals 15 residues. Germline V gene sequence: CDR1 ENHRY, CDR2 SYGVKD. The CDR3 loop reads CAIRGDRRSDTEAFF. CDR3 bases: TGTGCCATCAGGGGGGACAGAAGGAGTGACACTGAAGCTTTCTTT.

J is TRBJ2-2 and V is TRBV3-1 (or the pseudogene TRBV3-2); D unresolved. This CDR3 is built from 12 residues. V lost 6 bases and J 7 bases, leaving 9 bases between the germline ends. CDR1 and CDR2 (germline): LGHDT, YNNKEL (reference sequence). In nucleotides, the CDR3 is TGTGCCAGCAGACGACTTATCGGGGAGCTGTTTTTT. Residues: CASRRLIGELFF.

A few counts support this clone. The V call is TRBV24-1, the J call TRBJ2-2; TRBD1 is a possible D gene (6 bases). V dropped 5 bases and J dropped 4 bases, with 10 bases sitting between them. Per the germline V gene, CDR1 is KGHDR and CDR2 is SFDVKD. This CDR3 comprises 14 residues. The CDR3 coding sequence is TGTGCCACCAGTGCCGCAGGGGTCACCGGGGAGCTGTTTTTT. Translated: CATSAAGVTGELFF.

This chain joins TRBV9 and TRBJ2-3, with D possibly being TRBD1 (7 bases). The germline V gene encodes CDR1 SGDLS and CDR2 YYNGEE. V lost 0 bases to trimming and J lost 2 bases, with 16 bases between them. The CDR3 consists of 17 residues. Here the CDR3 reads CASSVGQGLDLTDTQYF. The CDR3 nucleotides read TGTGCCAGCAGCGTAGGACAGGGACTCGACCTCACAGATACGCAGTATTTT.

The CDR3 loop reads CASSPDSRPLHF. CDR3 DNA: TGTGCCAGTAGCCCAGACAGTAGACCCCTCCACTTT. V gene TRBV19 combines with J gene TRBJ1-6, with D possibly TRBD1 on 5 matching bases. Trimming pared 6 bases from V and 12 bases from J, leaving 12 bases between. Germline CDR1 LNHDA, CDR2 SQIVND (reference sequence). There are 12 residues in the CDR3.